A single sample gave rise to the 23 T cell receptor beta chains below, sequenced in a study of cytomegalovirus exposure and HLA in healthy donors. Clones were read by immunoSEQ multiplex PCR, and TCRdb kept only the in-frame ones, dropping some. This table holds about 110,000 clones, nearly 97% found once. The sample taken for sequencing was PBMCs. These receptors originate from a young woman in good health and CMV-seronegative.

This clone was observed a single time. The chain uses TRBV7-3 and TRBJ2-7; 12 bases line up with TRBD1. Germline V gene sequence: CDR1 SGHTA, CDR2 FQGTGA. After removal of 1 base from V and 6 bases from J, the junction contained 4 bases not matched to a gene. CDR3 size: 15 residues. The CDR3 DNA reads TGTGCCAGCAGCTTAAATCGGGACAGGGGGCCCGAGCAGTACTTC. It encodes CASSLNRDRGPEQYF.

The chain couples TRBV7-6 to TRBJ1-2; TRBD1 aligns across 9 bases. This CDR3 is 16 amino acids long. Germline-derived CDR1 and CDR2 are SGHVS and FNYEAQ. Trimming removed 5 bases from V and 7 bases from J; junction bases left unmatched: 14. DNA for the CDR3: TGTGCCAGCAGCCAAAACCCGAAACAGGGGGCTGGTGGCTACACCTTC. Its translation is CASSQNPKQGAGGYTF.

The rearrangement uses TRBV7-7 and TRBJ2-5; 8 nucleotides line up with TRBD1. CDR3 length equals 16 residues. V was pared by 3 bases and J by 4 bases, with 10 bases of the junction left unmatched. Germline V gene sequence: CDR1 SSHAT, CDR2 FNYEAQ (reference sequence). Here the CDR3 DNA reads TGTGCCAGCAGCTTGGGTATACAGGGGGGCGGAGAGACCCAGTACTTC. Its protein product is CASSLGIQGGGETQYF.

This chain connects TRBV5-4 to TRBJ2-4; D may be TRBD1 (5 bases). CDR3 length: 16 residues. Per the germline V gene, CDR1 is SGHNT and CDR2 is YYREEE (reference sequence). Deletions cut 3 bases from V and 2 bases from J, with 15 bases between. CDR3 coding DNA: TGTGCCAGCAGCTCCCCGACTCAGGGTTCCAAAAACATTCAGTACTTC. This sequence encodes CASSSPTQGSKNIQYF.

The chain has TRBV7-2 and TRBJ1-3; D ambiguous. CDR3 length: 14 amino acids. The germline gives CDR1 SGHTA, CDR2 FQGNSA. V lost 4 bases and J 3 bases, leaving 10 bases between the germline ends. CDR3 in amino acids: CASSWNADGNTIYF. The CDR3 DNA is TGTGCCAGCAGCTGGAACGCGGATGGAAACACCATATATTTT.

The CDR3 coding sequence is TGCAGCGTTGCGGGTGGGGCCGAAGCTTTCTTT. Its protein product is CSVAGGAEAFF. The chain links TRBV29-1 to TRBJ1-1, with D possibly being TRBD1 (5 bases). With 4 bases removed from V and 8 bases from J, the gap between germline ends came to 11 bases. The germline V gene encodes CDR1 SQVTM and CDR2 ANQGSEA. CDR3 size: 11 residues.

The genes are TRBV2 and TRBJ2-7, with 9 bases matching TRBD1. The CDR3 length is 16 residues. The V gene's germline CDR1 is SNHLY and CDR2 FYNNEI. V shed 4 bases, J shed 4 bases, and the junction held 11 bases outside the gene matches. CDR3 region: CASSASRDRVRYEQYF. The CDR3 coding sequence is TGTGCCAGCAGTGCCAGTCGGGACAGGGTGCGTTACGAGCAGTACTTC.

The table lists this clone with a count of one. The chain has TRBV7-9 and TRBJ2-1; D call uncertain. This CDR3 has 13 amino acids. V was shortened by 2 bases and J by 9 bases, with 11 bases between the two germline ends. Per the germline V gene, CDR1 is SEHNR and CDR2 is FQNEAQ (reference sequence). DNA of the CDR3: TGTGCCAGCAGCTTATCGAGGTTGAGTGAGCAGTTCTTC. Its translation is CASSLSRLSEQFF.

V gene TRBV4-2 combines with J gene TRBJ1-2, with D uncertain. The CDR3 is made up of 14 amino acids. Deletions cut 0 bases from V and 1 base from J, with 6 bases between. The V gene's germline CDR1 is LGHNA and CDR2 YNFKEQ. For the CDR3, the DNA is TGTGCCAGCAGCCAAGACTCAGATAACTATGGCTACACCTTC. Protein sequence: CASSQDSDNYGYTF.

Here the CDR3 DNA reads TGTGCCAGCAGTTCCGGGACTAGCGGGGCATCGGAGTACTTC. Translated: CASSSGTSGASEYF. The V and J genes are TRBV28 and TRBJ2-7, with TRBD2 matching 13 bases. The germline CDR1 and CDR2 sequences are MDHEN and SYDVKM. This CDR3 is 14 amino acids long. The J segment lost 11 bases and the V segment lost 4 bases, leaving 8 bases of the junction unmatched. The complete variable domain, with remaining parts taken from reference TRBV28 and TRBJ2-7, reads DVKVTQSSRYLVKRTGEKVFLECVQDMDHENMFWYRQDPGLGLRLIYFSYDVKMKEKGDIPEGYSVSREKKERFSLILESASTNQTSMYLCASSSGTSGASEYFGPGTRLTVT.

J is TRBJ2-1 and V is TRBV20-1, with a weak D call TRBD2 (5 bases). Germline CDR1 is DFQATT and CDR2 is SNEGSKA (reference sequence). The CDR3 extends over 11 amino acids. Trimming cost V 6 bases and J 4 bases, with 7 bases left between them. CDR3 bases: TGCAGTGCAACTAGGTACAATGAGCAGTTCTTC. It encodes CSATRYNEQFF.

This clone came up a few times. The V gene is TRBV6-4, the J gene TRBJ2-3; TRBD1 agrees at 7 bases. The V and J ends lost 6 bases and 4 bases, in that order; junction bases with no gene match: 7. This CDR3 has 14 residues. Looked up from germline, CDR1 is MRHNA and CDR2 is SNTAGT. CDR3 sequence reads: CASSAGTDPDTQYF. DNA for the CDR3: TGTGCCAGCAGCGCCGGGACAGACCCAGATACGCAGTATTTT.

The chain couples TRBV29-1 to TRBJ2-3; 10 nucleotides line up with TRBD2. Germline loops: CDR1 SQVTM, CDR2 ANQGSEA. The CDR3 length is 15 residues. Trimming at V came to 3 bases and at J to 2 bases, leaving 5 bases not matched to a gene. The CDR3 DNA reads TGCAGCGTTGATCTAGCGGGGGCCTACACAGATACGCAGTATTTT. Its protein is CSVDLAGAYTDTQYF.

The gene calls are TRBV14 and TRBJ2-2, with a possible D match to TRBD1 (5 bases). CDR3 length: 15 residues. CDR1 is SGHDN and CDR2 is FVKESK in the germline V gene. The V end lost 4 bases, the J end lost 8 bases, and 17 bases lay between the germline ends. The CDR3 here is CASSLFRGSSGELFF. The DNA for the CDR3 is TGTGCCAGCAGCCTATTTAGGGGTTCCTCGGGGGAGCTGTTTTTT.

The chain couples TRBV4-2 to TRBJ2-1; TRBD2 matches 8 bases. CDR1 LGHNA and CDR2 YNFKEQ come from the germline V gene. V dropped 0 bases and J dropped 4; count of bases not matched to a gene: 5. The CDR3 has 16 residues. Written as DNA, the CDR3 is TGTGCCAGCAGCCAAGATGGTACGGGGGGGTACAATGAGCAGTTCTTC. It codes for CASSQDGTGGYNEQFF.

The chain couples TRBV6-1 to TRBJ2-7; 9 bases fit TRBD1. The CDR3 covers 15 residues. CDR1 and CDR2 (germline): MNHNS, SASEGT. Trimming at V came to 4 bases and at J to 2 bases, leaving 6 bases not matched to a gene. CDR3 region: CASSAGQGIPYEQYF. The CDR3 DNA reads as TGTGCCAGCAGTGCGGGACAGGGTATACCCTACGAGCAGTACTTC.

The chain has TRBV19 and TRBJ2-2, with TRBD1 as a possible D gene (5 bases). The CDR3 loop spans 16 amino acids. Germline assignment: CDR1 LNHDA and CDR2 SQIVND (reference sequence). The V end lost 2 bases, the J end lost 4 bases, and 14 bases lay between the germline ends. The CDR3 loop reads CASSIKFQGRTGELFF. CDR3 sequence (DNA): TGTGCCAGTAGTATAAAGTTCCAGGGTCGCACCGGGGAGCTGTTTTTT. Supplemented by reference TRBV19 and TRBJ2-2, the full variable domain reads DGGITQSPKYLFRKEGQNVTLSCEQNLNHDAMYWYRQDPGQGLRLIYYSQIVNDFQKGDIAEGYSVSREKKESFPLTVTSAQKNPTAFYLCASSIKFQGRTGELFFGEGSRLTVL.

Here the CDR3 DNA reads TGTGCCAGCAGCTTGGGACTAGCGGAGACCCAGTACTTC. This encodes CASSLGLAETQYF. The chain recombines TRBV5-4 with TRBJ2-5; 8 bases match TRBD2. This CDR3 comprises 13 residues. V shed 0 bases, J shed 5 bases, and the junction held 0 bases outside the gene matches. CDR1 and CDR2 from the germline V gene are SGHNT and YYREEE (reference sequence).

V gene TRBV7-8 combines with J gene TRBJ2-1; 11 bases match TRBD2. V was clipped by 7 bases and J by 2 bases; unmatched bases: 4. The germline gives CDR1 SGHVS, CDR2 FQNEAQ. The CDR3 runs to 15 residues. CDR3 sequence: CASIPTSGTYNEQFF. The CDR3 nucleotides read TGTGCCAGCATCCCGACTAGCGGGACCTACAATGAGCAGTTCTTC.

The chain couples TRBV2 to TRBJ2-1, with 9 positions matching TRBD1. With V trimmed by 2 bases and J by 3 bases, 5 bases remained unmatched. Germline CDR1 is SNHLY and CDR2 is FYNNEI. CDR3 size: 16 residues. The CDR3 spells CASSETGQGYYNEQFF. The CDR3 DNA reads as TGTGCCAGCAGTGAAACTGGACAGGGGTACTACAATGAGCAGTTCTTC.

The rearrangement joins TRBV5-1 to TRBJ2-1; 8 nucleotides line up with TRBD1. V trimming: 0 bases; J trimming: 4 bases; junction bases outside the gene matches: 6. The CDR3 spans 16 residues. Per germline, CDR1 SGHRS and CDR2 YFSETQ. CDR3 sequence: CASSLAWQGAYNEQFF. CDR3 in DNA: TGCGCCAGCAGCTTGGCCTGGCAGGGGGCGTACAATGAGCAGTTCTTC. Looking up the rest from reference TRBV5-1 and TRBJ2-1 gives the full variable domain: KAGVTQTPRYLIKTRGQQVTLSCSPISGHRSVSWYQQTPGQGLQFLFEYFSETQRNKGNFPGRFSGRQFSNSRSEMNVSTLELGDSALYLCASSLAWQGAYNEQFFGPGTRLTVL.

The CDR3 reads CASSLYGGTDTQYF. CDR3 bases: TGTGCCAGCAGCTTGTACGGGGGCACAGATACGCAGTATTTT. This rearrangement joins TRBV5-6 to TRBJ2-3, with D possibly being TRBD2 (5 bases). This CDR3 comprises 14 residues. The V end was cut by 1 base, the J end by 1 base, with 7 bases between. Germline CDR1 and CDR2: SGHDT and YYEEEE. The entire variable domain, with the rest obtained from reference TRBV5-6 and TRBJ2-3, is as follows: DAGVTQSPTHLIKTRGQQVTLRCSPKSGHDTVSWYQQALGQGPQFIFQYYEEEERQRGNFPDRFSGHQFPNYSSELNVNALLLGDSALYLCASSLYGGTDTQYFGPGTRLTVL.

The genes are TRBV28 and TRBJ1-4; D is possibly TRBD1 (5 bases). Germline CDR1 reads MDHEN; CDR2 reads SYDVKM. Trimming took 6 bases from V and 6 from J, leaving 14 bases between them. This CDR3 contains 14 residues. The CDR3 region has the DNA TGTGCCAGCAGCCCCCCTGGGGCGGATGAAAAACTGTTTTTT. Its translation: CASSPPGADEKLFF.